These 15 T cell receptor beta chains share one sample of origin, sequenced in a study of regulatory dendritic cells for organ transplantation. The protocol was immunoSEQ multiplex PCR, while the TCRdb copy is restricted to in-frame clones and leaves out a portion. The sample records about 12,000 clones, around two thirds being singletons. Sorted subsets were CFSE-labeled and cultured around five days with allogeneic dendritic cells. What these receptors recognize is not known. Sequencing was done on a sample of naive CD4+ T cells from blood cultured with regulatory dendritic cells. Subset meaning: CD45RA+ naive T cells. The receptors shown here come from a human donor in good health.

The sample holds a few counts of this clone. The chain is built from TRBV7-8 and TRBJ1-2; weak D call: TRBD1 (6 bases). V dropped 6 bases and J dropped 7 bases, with 9 bases sitting between them. This CDR3 spans 11 amino acids. Germline assignment: CDR1 SGHVS and CDR2 FQNEAQ. Written as DNA, the CDR3 is TGTGCCAGCAGTTTCAGGGGTGGCTACACCTTC. Translation: CASSFRGGYTF.

The CDR3: CASSLVAGGDTQYF. The CDR3 DNA reads TGCGCCAGCAGCCTGGTGGCGGGAGGAGATACGCAGTATTTT. V is TRBV5-1 and J is TRBJ2-3; 8 positions match TRBD2. V was clipped by 4 bases and J by 5 bases; unmatched bases: 6. There are 14 residues in the CDR3. Germline assignment: CDR1 SGHRS and CDR2 YFSETQ.

This chain links TRBV5-8 with TRBJ2-3; the D gene is possibly TRBD1 (6 bases). CDR1 and CDR2 (germline): SGHTS, YDEGEE. The CDR3 covers 16 residues. The V end was cut by 2 bases, the J end by 2 bases, with 15 bases between. CDR3 DNA: TGTGCCAGCAGCTTAGGCGGACAGATCTACACAGATACGCAGTATTTT. Amino acid sequence: CASSLGGQIYTDTQYF. Full variable domain (missing parts from reference TRBV5-8 and TRBJ2-3): EAGVTQSPTHLIKTRGQQATLRCSPISGHTSVYWYQQALGLGLQFLLWYDEGEERNRGNFPPRFSGRQFPNYSSELNVNALELEDSALYLCASSLGGQIYTDTQYFGPGTRLTVL.

The chain recombines TRBV9 with TRBJ2-3; D may be TRBD1 (5 bases). Trimming shortened V by 6 bases and J by 4 bases, and 18 bases separated the two germline ends. The length of the CDR3 is 15 residues. Germline V CDR1 and CDR2: SGDLS, YYNGEE. The CDR3, as DNA: TGTGCCAGCAACCCAGGACATGTAAGGGCAGATACGCAGTATTTT. Its protein is CASNPGHVRADTQYF.

The J gene is TRBJ1-2, the V gene TRBV11-3; possible D gene TRBD1, 6 bases. Germline V gene sequence: CDR1 SGHNT, CDR2 YENEEA. This CDR3 is built from 15 residues. Trimming pared 5 bases from V and 1 base from J, leaving 14 bases between. DNA of the CDR3: TGTGCCAGCAGCCCATATGGGGGCCTTAACTATGGCTACACCTTC. The encoded protein is CASSPYGGLNYGYTF.

V gene TRBV2 combines with J gene TRBJ2-3; the D is unclear. Trimming shortened V by 6 bases and J by 1 base, and 8 bases separated the two germline ends. The germline gives CDR1 SNHLY, CDR2 FYNNEI. This CDR3 contains 13 residues. CDR3 sequence: CASSAMRTDTQYF. In DNA, the CDR3 is TGTGCCAGCAGCGCGATGCGCACAGATACGCAGTATTTT.

This clone appeared a single time. The rearrangement links TRBV19 to TRBJ2-3, with D perhaps matching TRBD2 (5 bases). V was pared by 2 bases and J by 6 bases, with 6 bases between. There are 12 residues in the CDR3. Per the germline V gene, CDR1 is LNHDA and CDR2 is SQIVND (reference sequence). CDR3 DNA sequence: TGTGCCAGTAGTATAAGGAGGGATACGCAGTATTTT. This gives the protein CASSIRRDTQYF.

This clone came up a few times. V gene TRBV29-1 combines with J gene TRBJ2-2; TRBD2 might be the D (6 bases). The CDR3 loop spans 14 amino acids. The germline V and J ends were trimmed by 1 base and 2 bases, with 8 bases remaining between them. Per the germline V gene, CDR1 is SQVTM and CDR2 is ANQGSEA. CDR3 region: CSVEGRGNTGELFF. In DNA, the CDR3 is TGCAGCGTTGAAGGGCGGGGCAACACCGGGGAGCTGTTTTTT.

The gene calls are TRBV6-1 and TRBJ1-5, with D perhaps TRBD1 (6 bases). CDR1 and CDR2 from the germline V gene are MNHNS and SASEGT. Deletions cut 4 bases from V and 4 bases from J, with 17 bases between. There are 16 residues in the CDR3. This CDR3 is CASSARTALSNQPQHF. The CDR3 DNA reads TGTGCCAGCAGTGCCAGGACAGCCCTCTCAAATCAGCCCCAGCATTTT.

This clone was counted a few times. The V call is TRBV27, the J call TRBJ1-2; 11 bases align to TRBD1. Germline V gene data show CDR1 as MNHEY and CDR2 as SMNVEV (reference sequence). Germline trimming cut 5 bases from V and 7 bases from J; bases unmatched to any gene: 6. This CDR3 contains 14 residues. The DNA of the CDR3 is TGTGCCAGCAGTCTCCGGACAGGGGGCTCTGGCTACACCTTC. Protein sequence: CASSLRTGGSGYTF.

This chain links TRBV4-1 with TRBJ2-7, with D possibly TRBD1 on 5 matching bases. This CDR3 comprises 16 residues. Germline CDR1 is MGHRA and CDR2 is YSYEKL. Trimming removed 0 bases at V and 0 bases at J, with 12 bases between. The CDR3 here is CASSQDGQGGSYEQYF. The CDR3 DNA is TGCGCCAGCAGCCAAGATGGGCAGGGCGGCTCCTACGAGCAGTACTTC.

This chain links TRBV19 with TRBJ1-6; the match to TRBD1 covers 7 bases. The germline V gene has CDR1 LNHDA and CDR2 SQIVND (reference sequence). The CDR3 runs to 14 residues. Trimming removed 5 bases from V and 8 bases from J; junction bases left unmatched: 6. CDR3 protein: CASSLQGNDSPLHF. In DNA form, the CDR3 reads TGTGCCAGTAGTCTACAGGGGAATGATTCACCCCTCCACTTT.

The genes are TRBV11-1 and TRBJ2-3; 9 bases map to TRBD2. This CDR3 region has 14 residues. Germline V gene data show CDR1 as SGHAT and CDR2 as FQDESV (reference sequence). Unmatched junction bases numbered 2, after V lost 3 bases and J lost 4 bases. CDR3 sequence reads: CASSLAGGADTQYF. Here the CDR3 DNA reads TGTGCCAGCAGCTTGGCGGGAGGGGCAGATACGCAGTATTTT.

The chain has TRBV6-5 and TRBJ1-2, with D possibly TRBD1 on 5 matching bases. Germline values: CDR1 MNHEY, CDR2 SVGAGI. Trimming removed 6 bases from V and 0 bases from J, with 14 bases in between. The CDR3 sequence is 15 residues long. The CDR3 spells CASRVGQTPNYGYTF. The CDR3 DNA follows: TGTGCCAGCAGGGTCGGACAAACCCCTAACTATGGCTACACCTTC.

V usage is TRBV5-6 and J usage is TRBJ1-4; D unresolved. The CDR3 is made up of 13 amino acids. Germline CDR1 is SGHDT and CDR2 is YYEEEE. Trimming shortened V by 4 bases and J by 12 bases, and 16 bases separated the two germline ends. The CDR3 coding sequence is TGTGCCAGCAGCCCCGGTGTCGCTGAGGAACTGTTTTTT. It encodes CASSPGVAEELFF.